This is a list of T cell receptor beta chains from one sample in a study of blood T cell repertoires in COVID-19. The data were produced by immunoSEQ multiplex PCR, yet TCRdb's version contains in-frame clones alone and is incomplete. The data show approximately 130,000 clones, with around 87% seen just once and around 2.3% held by the top ten. Specimen: peripheral blood. Source of these receptors: a man aged 45-65 years with active COVID-19. CDR3s include the opening cysteine and the closing phenylalanine or tryptophan. Fields, in order: J gene, V gene, clone size, D gene, CDR3 protein, CDR3 DNA. D genes are given only for firm matches. Rows may omit the clone size; those that give it use once, few, many or a size class.

j_gene: TRBJ2-1; v_gene: TRBV19; abundance: .; d_gene: TRBD2; CDR3aa: CASSIKGPAAGPSYNEQFF; CDR3nt: TGTGCCAGTAGTATAAAAGGCCCCGCAGCGGGACCCTCCTACAATGAGCAGTTCTTC
j_gene: TRBJ1-2; v_gene: TRBV5-4; abundance: once; d_gene: .; CDR3aa: CASRAGRGEYGYTF; CDR3nt: TGTGCCAGCAGGGCTGGCAGGGGAGAGTATGGCTACACCTTC
j_gene: TRBJ2-5; v_gene: TRBV7-2; abundance: .; d_gene: TRBD2; CDR3aa: CASSLRTSGGAYF; CDR3nt: TGTGCCAGCAGCTTACGGACTAGCGGGGGTGCGTACTTC
j_gene: TRBJ1-2; v_gene: TRBV12-3/TRBV12-4; abundance: .; d_gene: TRBD1; CDR3aa: CASSFRDRHGYTF; CDR3nt: TGTGCCAGCAGTTTTAGGGACAGACATGGCTACACCTTC
j_gene: TRBJ1-1; v_gene: TRBV2; abundance: .; d_gene: .; CDR3aa: CASSSGLSEAFF; CDR3nt: TGTGCCAGCAGTTCGGGACTCTCTGAAGCTTTCTTT
j_gene: TRBJ1-2; v_gene: TRBV5-6; abundance: .; d_gene: .; CDR3aa: CASSLNGRNYGYTF; CDR3nt: TGTGCCAGCAGCTTGAATGGCAGGAACTATGGCTACACCTTC
j_gene: TRBJ2-3; v_gene: TRBV12-5; abundance: .; d_gene: TRBD1; CDR3aa: CASGLVLRETGVEDTQYF; CDR3nt: TGTGCTAGTGGTTTGGTCTTACGCGAGACAGGGGTTGAAGATACGCAGTATTTT
j_gene: TRBJ2-3; v_gene: TRBV9; abundance: .; d_gene: TRBD2; CDR3aa: CASSVGTSGGASTDTQYF; CDR3nt: TGTGCCAGCAGCGTAGGGACTAGCGGGGGGGCTAGCACAGATACGCAGTATTTT
j_gene: TRBJ2-7; v_gene: TRBV19; abundance: .; d_gene: TRBD1; CDR3aa: CASSRQGNYEQYF; CDR3nt: TGTGCCAGTAGCCGACAGGGGAACTACGAGCAGTACTTC
j_gene: TRBJ2-3; v_gene: TRBV5-6; abundance: .; d_gene: TRBD2; CDR3aa: CASSPPTSGASDTQYF; CDR3nt: TGTGCCAGCAGCCCGCCGACTAGCGGGGCCTCAGATACGCAGTATTTT
j_gene: TRBJ1-3; v_gene: TRBV3-1/TRBV3-2; abundance: once; d_gene: .; CDR3aa: CASSQDGAGSRNTIYF; CDR3nt: TGTGCCAGCAGCCAAGATGGGGCAGGGTCAAGAAACACCATATATTTT
j_gene: TRBJ2-1; v_gene: TRBV27; abundance: .; d_gene: TRBD2; CDR3aa: CASSFGGGYNEQFF; CDR3nt: TGTGCCAGCAGTTTCGGCGGGGGGTACAATGAGCAGTTCTTC
j_gene: TRBJ1-3; v_gene: TRBV3-1/TRBV3-2; abundance: .; d_gene: .; CDR3aa: CASSSGNTIYF; CDR3nt: TGTGCCAGCAGCTCGGGAAACACCATATATTTT
j_gene: TRBJ2-5; v_gene: TRBV4-1; abundance: .; d_gene: TRBD1; CDR3aa: CASSQVDRGEETQYF; CDR3nt: TGCGCCAGCAGCCAAGTAGACAGGGGCGAAGAGACCCAGTACTTC
j_gene: TRBJ1-3; v_gene: TRBV7-9; abundance: .; d_gene: .; CDR3aa: CASSLVGSGTSGNTIYF; CDR3nt: TGTGCCAGCAGCTTAGTAGGGTCTGGGACATCTGGAAACACCATATATTTT